Each of the 32 T cell receptor beta chains below was sequenced from the same sample in a study of T cell repertoires in cytomegalovirus infection (dated by TCRdb to the late 2010s). Sequenced using an Illumina HiSeq 1500. Using fastp at Q25 and MiXCR, TCRdb reprocessed the public reads and kept productive beta chains. For every CDR3 protein sequence, its rows merge into one entry that carries the most common genes and DNA. The sample records approximately 910,000 distinct CDR3 sequences, 25% to 40% of which are singletons. The ten largest clones capture 13% of the sample. These receptors are not linked to any known antigen. The treatment or condition label on this specimen signifies: in vitro stimulation with specific CMV peptide epitopes to enrich CMV-specific T cells. The sequencing used cultured CD8+ T cells from PBMCs, collected from culture after CMV antigen stimulation. The receptors come from a human donor in good health (CMV status not recorded). Some clones in this sample may be carry-over from other donors' samples.

The sample holds many counts of this clonotype. The J gene is TRBJ2-3, the V gene TRBV7-2, with D perhaps given as TRBD1 or TRBD2 (6 bases each). Trimming took off 2 bases at V and 2 bases at J, with 20 bases between the two ends. Germline lookup yields CDR1 SGHTA and CDR2 FQGNSA. This CDR3 is 18 amino acids long. CDR3 sequence (DNA): TGTGCCAGCAGCTTAAACAGGGAGGTAACCTTCCTCACAGATACGCAGTATTTT. Translating gives CASSLNREVTFLTDTQYF.

As regards this clonotype: Since a much larger clone is just one base distant, this may be a read error. The V call is TRBV6-1, the J call TRBJ2-1; maybe TRBD2 (6 bases). CDR3 length equals 13 residues. In germline, CDR1 is MNHNS, CDR2 SASEGT. This CDR3 is CVSSYGGLNEQFF. The CDR3 DNA reads TGTGTCAGCAGTTACGGCGGACTAAATGAGCAGTTCTTC.

This clonotype occurred a few times. V usage is TRBV6-6 and J usage is TRBJ2-1, with 13 bases fitting TRBD2. Germline lookup yields CDR1 MNHNY and CDR2 SVGAGI (reference sequence). Trimming took 2 bases from V and 9 from J; bases not matched to a gene: 7. CDR3 length: 16 residues. The CDR3 loop reads CASSYPGLAGRGEQFF. The CDR3, as DNA: TGTGCCAGCAGTTACCCGGGACTAGCGGGGCGCGGTGAGCAGTTCTTC.

The gene calls are TRBV7-9 and TRBJ1-1; the match to TRBD1 covers 7 bases. Germline CDR1 is SEHNR and CDR2 is FQNEAQ (reference sequence). The CDR3 is 14 amino acids. The J segment lost 1 base and the V segment lost 5 bases, leaving 4 bases of the junction unmatched. The CDR3 here is CASSTGQQNTEAFF. CDR3 bases: TGTGCCAGCAGCACGGGACAGCAGAACACTGAAGCTTTCTTT. Together with reference TRBV7-9 and TRBJ1-1, the CDR3 gives the full variable domain: DTGVSQNPRHKITKRGQNVTFRCDPISEHNRLYWYRQTLGQGPEFLTYFQNEAQLEKSRLLSDRFSAERPKGSFSTLEIQRTEQGDSAMYLCASSTGQQNTEAFFGQGTRLTVV.

Of note for this clonotype: Since a much larger clone is just one base distant, this may be a read error. The chain is built from TRBV7-6 and TRBJ2-7; D not certain. The J call may be faulty, since TRBJ2-1 better matches the DNA end. Germline CDR1 SGHVS, CDR2 FNYEAQ. This CDR3 comprises 15 residues. CDR3 loop: CASSLEAANNYEQFF. The CDR3, as DNA: TGTGCCAGCAGCTTAGAGGCAGCAAATAACTACGAGCAGTTCTTC.

This clonotype was seen a few times. One junction end disagrees with the germline gene, perhaps due to a read error. The rearrangement links TRBV4-1 to TRBJ2-3; 9 bases match TRBD1. The CDR3 spans 15 residues. CDR1 and CDR2 from the germline V gene are MGHRA and YSYEKL. In DNA form, the CDR3 reads TGTGCCAGCAGTCCCCGGGACAGGGCAACAGATACGCAGTATTTT. Amino acid sequence: CASSPRDRATDTQYF.

This clonotype came up a few times. The CDR3 bases are TGTGCCAGCAGCTTAGCGCTTTATGGAAACACCATATATTTT. Protein: CASSLALYGNTIYF. The chain combines TRBV7-9 with TRBJ1-3; D remains unclear. Trimming left V 0 bases short and J 3 bases short, with 6 bases between. The CDR3 has 14 amino acids. Germline V gene data show CDR1 as SEHNR and CDR2 as FQNEAQ (reference sequence).

The gene calls are TRBV28 and TRBJ1-1, with TRBD1 as a possible D gene (5 bases). The CDR3 is made up of 13 amino acids. CDR1 is MDHEN, CDR2 SYDVKM, per germline. The V and J ends lost 2 bases and 4 bases respectively, with 8 bases between them. The CDR3 loop is CASSLTRATEAFF. The CDR3 DNA follows: TGTGCCAGCAGTTTAACCAGGGCCACTGAAGCTTTCTTT.

This rearrangement joins TRBV5-4 to TRBJ2-7; D gene unclear. Germline V lookup: CDR1 SGHNT, CDR2 YYREEE (reference sequence). The CDR3 sequence is 15 residues long. Trimming left V 1 base short and J 3 bases short, with 14 bases between. As DNA, the CDR3 is TGTGCCAGCAGCTTGAGCCGTGGAAGGAGCTACGAGCAGTACTTC. Translation gives CASSLSRGRSYEQYF.

The rearrangement joins TRBV15 to TRBJ1-2; D is ambiguous. This CDR3 comprises 13 residues. Between the trimmed V and J ends, which lost 8 bases and 4 bases, there was a span of 14 bases. CDR1 and CDR2 from the germline V gene are LNHNV and YYDKDF (reference sequence). CDR3 in amino acids: CATSGPRAYGYTF. CDR3 nucleotide sequence: TGTGCCACCTCGGGTCCCCGGGCCTATGGCTACACCTTC.

This clonotype was counted between two and nine times. This sequence joins TRBV13 and TRBJ1-2; D might be TRBD1 (5 bases). Germline loops: CDR1 PRHDT, CDR2 FYEKMQ (reference sequence). This CDR3 has 16 amino acids. Trimming took off 0 bases at V and 0 bases at J, with 11 bases between the two ends. CDR3 sequence: CASSLGRGTANYGYTF. Written as DNA, the CDR3 is TGTGCCAGCAGCTTAGGGAGGGGCACCGCTAACTATGGCTACACCTTC.

This clonotype was seen more than once but under ten times. V usage is TRBV28 and J usage is TRBJ2-1, with D possibly being TRBD1 (6 bases). With 5 bases removed from V and 0 bases from J, the gap between germline ends came to 11 bases. The CDR3 totals 15 residues. Germline lookup yields CDR1 MDHEN and CDR2 SYDVKM. CDR3 bases: TGTGCCAGCAGTGCCCAGGGGAGCTCCTACAATGAGCAGTTCTTC. Translated: CASSAQGSSYNEQFF.

The chain recombines TRBV20-1 with TRBJ2-3; TRBD1 matches at 10 bases. This CDR3 contains 16 residues. Germline CDR1 and CDR2: DFQATT and SNEGSKA (reference sequence). J was trimmed by 2 bases and V by 6 bases; bases with no gene match: 11. CDR3 in DNA: TGCAGTGCGCCTAATAGGGACAGGGGCCACACAGATACGCAGTATTTT. Residues: CSAPNRDRGHTDTQYF.

The chain joins TRBV12-3 or TRBV12-4 to TRBJ2-1; 14 bases are shared with TRBD2. J was trimmed by 8 bases and V by 5 bases; bases with no gene match: 5. This CDR3 has 15 amino acids. CDR3 sequence reads: CASSPGLAGVDEQFF. The CDR3 bases are TGTGCCAGCAGTCCGGGACTAGCGGGGGTGGATGAGCAGTTCTTC.

This clonotype was picked up a small number of times. The chain recombines TRBV10-3 with TRBJ2-2, with 7 bases aligning to TRBD1. This CDR3 has 15 residues. The germline CDR1 and CDR2 sequences are ENHRY and SYGVKD. Unmatched junction bases numbered 3, after V lost 4 bases and J lost 1 base. CDR3 amino acids: CAISAWTGNTGELFF. The DNA of the CDR3 is TGTGCCATCAGTGCCTGGACAGGGAACACCGGGGAGCTGTTTTTT.

The chain uses TRBV6-5 and TRBJ2-1, with D tentatively TRBD1 (6 bases). V was cut by 2 bases and J by 0 bases, with 14 bases left in between. The CDR3 is 17 residues long. Germline V gives CDR1 MNHEY, CDR2 SVGAGI. The DNA of the CDR3 is TGTGCCAGCAGTTACGTGGGTGGGGGCGACTCCTACAATGAGCAGTTCTTC. Its protein product is CASSYVGGGDSYNEQFF.

CDR3 DNA: TGTGCCAGCAGTTTTATAGCGCGACCAACAGGGGACAATGAGCAGTTCTTC. It yields the protein CASSFIARPTGDNEQFF. The chain has TRBV12-3 or TRBV12-4 and TRBJ2-1; 7 bases agree with TRBD1. The CDR3 is made up of 17 amino acids. Trimming removed 3 bases from V and 5 bases from J; junction bases left unmatched: 13.

This clonotype was recorded at least ten times. The genes are TRBV7-9 and TRBJ2-3; D is possibly TRBD1 (5 bases). The CDR3 is made up of 15 amino acids. CDR1 is SEHNR and CDR2 is FQNEAQ in the germline V gene (reference sequence). Trimming took off 2 bases at V and 3 bases at J, with 12 bases between the two ends. CDR3 region: CASSLQGSWTDTQYF. Here the CDR3 DNA reads TGTGCCAGCAGCTTACAGGGAAGTTGGACAGATACGCAGTATTTT.

This clonotype was detected only a few times. This chain uses TRBV19 with TRBJ1-5, with D hard to call. Per germline, CDR1 LNHDA and CDR2 SQIVND (reference sequence). The germline V and J ends were trimmed by 3 bases and 4 bases, with 13 bases remaining between them. The CDR3 loop spans 15 amino acids. DNA for the CDR3: TGTGCCAGTAGTATCTGGGCGAGTCCAAATCAGCCCCAGCATTTT. It specifies CASSIWASPNQPQHF. The entire variable domain, with the rest obtained from reference TRBV19 and TRBJ1-5, is as follows: DGGITQSPKYLFRKEGQNVTLSCEQNLNHDAMYWYRQDPGQGLRLIYYSQIVNDFQKGDIAEGYSVSREKKESFPLTVTSAQKNPTAFYLCASSIWASPNQPQHFGDGTRLSIL.

The rearrangement links TRBV9 to TRBJ2-2; possibly TRBD1 or TRBD2 for D (5 bases each). Germline CDR1 SGDLS, CDR2 YYNGEE. V was trimmed by 3 bases and J by 5 bases, leaving 14 bases between them. The length of the CDR3 is 15 residues. CDR3 sequence: CASSAGWGSTGELFF. CDR3 in DNA: TGTGCCAGCAGCGCAGGCTGGGGGAGTACCGGGGAGCTGTTTTTT.

V gene TRBV6-5 combines with J gene TRBJ2-7; D is unresolved. CDR3 length: 14 amino acids. Trimming pared 6 bases from V and 2 bases from J, leaving 14 bases between. CDR1 is MNHEY, CDR2 SVGAGI, per germline. The CDR3 spells CASSGGLYPYEQYV. The CDR3 DNA is TGTGCCAGCAGCGGCGGATTATACCCCTACGAGCAGTACGTC.

The chain employs TRBV4-1 and TRBJ2-1, with a possible D match to TRBD2 (5 bases). V gave up 2 bases and J gave up 8 bases, with 22 bases separating them. The CDR3 is 17 residues long. The germline V gene has CDR1 MGHRA and CDR2 YSYEKL. The CDR3 DNA reads as TGCGCCAGCAGCCAATATCTGACTACCTCCCCCGCCTATGAGCAGTTCTTC. Its translation is CASSQYLTTSPAYEQFF.

This clonotype is a singleton in its sample. The rearrangement links TRBV4-2 to TRBJ1-1; unclear D gene. CDR1 is LGHNA and CDR2 is YNFKEQ in the germline V gene. With 0 bases removed from V and 6 bases from J, the gap between germline ends came to 17 bases. The CDR3 sequence is 16 residues long. CDR3 in DNA: TGTGCCAGCAGCCAAGATACGGCCGGGCTTGCTCCTGAAGCTTTCTTT. Amino acid sequence: CASSQDTAGLAPEAFF.

In regard to this clonotype: It is likely a read error, because the conserved phenylalanine at the end of the CDR3 is missing. This rearrangement joins TRBV10-3 to TRBJ2-1; TRBD1 aligns across 9 bases. With 7 bases clipped from V and 6 bases from J, the junction kept 10 bases outside the gene matches. There are 15 residues in the CDR3. The V gene's germline CDR1 is ENHRY and CDR2 SYGVKD. CDR3 residues: CAITVGQGFTNEQFL. The CDR3 region has the DNA TGTGCCATCACCGTTGGACAGGGGTTTACCAATGAGCAGTTCCTC.

This clonotype was seen more than once but under ten times. The CDR3 DNA is TGTGCCAGCAGCCCCCTGGGGGGGGCGGAATACAATGAGCAGTTCTTC. Amino acid sequence: CASSPLGGAEYNEQFF. The chain combines TRBV7-9 with TRBJ2-1, with D possibly matching TRBD2 (7 bases). V was clipped by 5 bases and J by 4 bases, with 18 bases between them. The CDR3 totals 16 residues. Germline-derived CDR1 and CDR2 are SEHNR and FQNEAQ (reference sequence).

The chain is built from TRBV19 and TRBJ2-3, with D unclear. Germline lookup yields CDR1 LNHDA and CDR2 SQIVND (reference sequence). The germline V and J ends were trimmed by 4 bases and 5 bases, with 4 bases remaining between them. The CDR3 loop spans 11 amino acids. CDR3 sequence: CASSKRDTQYF. In DNA, the CDR3 is TGTGCCAGTAGTAAGCGAGATACGCAGTATTTT.

V is TRBV2 and J is TRBJ1-5; D is possibly TRBD1 (5 bases). The CDR3 loop spans 13 amino acids. Germline V gene lookup returns CDR1 SNHLY and CDR2 FYNNEI. Trimming removed 2 bases at V and 7 bases at J, with 9 bases between. Here the CDR3 reads CASSESWDQPQHF. The CDR3 DNA is TGTGCCAGCAGTGAATCCTGGGACCAGCCCCAGCATTTT.

This rearrangement joins TRBV15 to TRBJ2-2; D gene ambiguous. This CDR3 is built from 13 residues. Looked up from germline, CDR1 is LNHNV and CDR2 is YYDKDF (reference sequence). With 5 bases removed from V and 6 bases from J, the gap between germline ends came to 10 bases. CDR3 residues: CATSGYQAGELFF. The CDR3 nucleotides read TGTGCCACCAGCGGATATCAGGCCGGGGAGCTGTTTTTT.

This clonotype has only a few counts. The chain is built from TRBV19 and TRBJ1-5, with 7 bases identical to TRBD1. Germline CDR1 LNHDA, CDR2 SQIVND (reference sequence). With V trimmed by 7 bases and J by 4 bases, 4 bases remained unmatched. The CDR3 sequence is 13 residues long. CDR3 amino acids: CASMVQGNQPQHF. CDR3 DNA sequence: TGTGCCAGTATGGTACAGGGGAATCAGCCCCAGCATTTT.

This clonotype was found a few times. The chain uses TRBV11-1 and TRBJ2-5, with D possibly being TRBD1 (6 bases). The germline CDR1 and CDR2 sequences are SGHAT and FQDESV (reference sequence). V was pared by 4 bases and J by 4 bases, with 13 bases between. The CDR3 covers 14 residues. CDR3 DNA: TGTGCCAGCAGCTACGGACAGACTCGAGAGACCCAGTACTTC. Residues: CASSYGQTRETQYF.

This chain uses TRBV6-1 with TRBJ1-2; TRBD1 matches at 9 bases. Trimming at V came to 0 bases and at J to 5 bases, leaving 4 bases not matched to a gene. The V gene's germline CDR1 is MNHNS and CDR2 SASEGT. The CDR3 is 15 amino acids. This chain's CDR3 is CASSEAWDRDYGYTF. The DNA for the CDR3 is TGTGCCAGCAGTGAAGCGTGGGACAGGGATTATGGCTACACCTTC.

The chain is built from TRBV6-6 and TRBJ2-7; D remains ambiguous. The germline V gene encodes CDR1 MNHNY and CDR2 SVGAGI (reference sequence). This CDR3 has 14 amino acids. V was clipped by 5 bases and J by 3 bases, with 14 bases between them. This CDR3 reads CASSPLGPVYEQYF. Written as DNA, the CDR3 is TGTGCCAGCAGTCCCCTGGGTCCCGTCTACGAGCAGTACTTC.